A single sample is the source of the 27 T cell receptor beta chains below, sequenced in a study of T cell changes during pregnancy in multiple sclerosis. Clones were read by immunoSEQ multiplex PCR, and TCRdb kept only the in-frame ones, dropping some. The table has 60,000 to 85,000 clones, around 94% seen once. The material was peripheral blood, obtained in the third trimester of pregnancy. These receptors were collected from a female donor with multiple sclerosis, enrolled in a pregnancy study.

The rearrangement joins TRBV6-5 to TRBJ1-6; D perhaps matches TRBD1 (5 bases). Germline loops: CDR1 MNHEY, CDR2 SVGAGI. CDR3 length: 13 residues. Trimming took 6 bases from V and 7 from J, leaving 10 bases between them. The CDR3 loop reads CASSSRQNSPLHF. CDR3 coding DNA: TGTGCCAGCAGCTCTCGACAGAATTCACCCCTCCACTTT.

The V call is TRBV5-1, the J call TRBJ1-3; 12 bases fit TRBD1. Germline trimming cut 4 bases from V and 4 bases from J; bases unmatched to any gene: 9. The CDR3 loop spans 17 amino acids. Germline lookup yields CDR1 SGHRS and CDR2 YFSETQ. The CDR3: CASSPVGQGARGNTIYF. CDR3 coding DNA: TGCGCCAGCAGCCCAGTGGGACAGGGGGCGCGAGGAAACACCATATATTTT.

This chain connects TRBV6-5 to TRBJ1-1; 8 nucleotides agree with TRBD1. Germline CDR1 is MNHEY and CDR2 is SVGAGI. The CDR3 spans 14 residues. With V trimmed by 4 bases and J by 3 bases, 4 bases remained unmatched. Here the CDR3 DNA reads TGTGCCAGCAGTTCAGGGGGCTGGGACACTGAAGCTTTCTTT. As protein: CASSSGGWDTEAFF.

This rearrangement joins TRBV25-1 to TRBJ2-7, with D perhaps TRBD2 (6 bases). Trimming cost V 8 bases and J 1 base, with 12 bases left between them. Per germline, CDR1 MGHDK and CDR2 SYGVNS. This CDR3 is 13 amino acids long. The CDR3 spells CASRPGGSYEQYF. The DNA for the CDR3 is TGTGCCAGCCGACCCGGGGGTTCCTACGAGCAGTACTTC.

In DNA form, the CDR3 reads TGTGCCAGCAGCCCCAGGGAGAACACTGAAGCTTTCTTT. This encodes CASSPRENTEAFF. The rearrangement joins TRBV7-8 to TRBJ1-1, with a tentative D call TRBD1 (5 bases). The V gene lost 5 bases and the J gene lost 1 base, with 8 bases spanning the gap. The germline V gene has CDR1 SGHVS and CDR2 FQNEAQ. The CDR3 consists of 13 residues.

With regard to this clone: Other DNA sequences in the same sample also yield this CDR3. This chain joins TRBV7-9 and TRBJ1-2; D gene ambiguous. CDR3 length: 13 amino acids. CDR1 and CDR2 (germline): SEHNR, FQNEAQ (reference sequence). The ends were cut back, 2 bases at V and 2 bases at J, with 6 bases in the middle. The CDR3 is CASSLPGNYGYTF. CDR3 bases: TGTGCCAGCAGCTTACCCGGGAACTATGGCTACACCTTC.

This CDR3 reads CASSPKGENTEAFF. CDR3 bases: TGTGCCAGCTCACCAAAGGGAGAGAACACTGAAGCTTTCTTT. This chain connects TRBV18 to TRBJ1-1, with D unresolved. Germline loops: CDR1 KGHSH, CDR2 LQKENI. The V end was cut by 2 bases, the J end by 1 base, with 8 bases between. The CDR3 totals 14 residues.

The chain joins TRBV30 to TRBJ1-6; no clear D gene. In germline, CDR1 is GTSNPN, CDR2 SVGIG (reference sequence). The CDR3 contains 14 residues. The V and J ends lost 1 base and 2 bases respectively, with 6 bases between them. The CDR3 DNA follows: TGTGCCTGGAGTGCGGTAACCTATAATTCACCCCTCCACTTT. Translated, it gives CAWSAVTYNSPLHF.

The CDR3 coding sequence is TGTGCCAGCAGCTCCCCGGGACTAGCGGGGGGTCTAGATACGCAGTATTTT. Residues: CASSSPGLAGGLDTQYF. The chain combines TRBV11-3 with TRBJ2-3; 15 bases agree with TRBD2. The germline V gene encodes CDR1 SGHNT and CDR2 YENEEA. The CDR3 has 17 amino acids. J lost 5 bases, V lost 4 bases, and 7 bases had no gene match. The whole variable domain, filled in from reference TRBV11-3 and TRBJ2-3, reads EAGVVQSPRYKIIEKKQPVAFWCNPISGHNTLYWYLQNLGQGPELLIRYENEEAVDDSQLPKDRFSAERLKGVDSTLKIQPAELGDSAVYLCASSSPGLAGGLDTQYFGPGTRLTVL.

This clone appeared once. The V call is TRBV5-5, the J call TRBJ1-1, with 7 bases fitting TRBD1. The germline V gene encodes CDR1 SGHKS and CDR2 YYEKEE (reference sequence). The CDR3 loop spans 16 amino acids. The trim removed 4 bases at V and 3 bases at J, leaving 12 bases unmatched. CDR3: CASSRTWTGHDTEAFF. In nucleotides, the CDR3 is TGTGCCAGCAGCAGGACCTGGACAGGTCACGACACTGAAGCTTTCTTT.

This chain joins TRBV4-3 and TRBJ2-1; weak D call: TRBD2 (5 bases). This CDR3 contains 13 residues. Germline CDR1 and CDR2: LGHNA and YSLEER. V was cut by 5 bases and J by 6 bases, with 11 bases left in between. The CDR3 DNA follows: TGCGCCAGCAGCGCAACGAGGGTCAATGAGCAGTTCTTC. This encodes CASSATRVNEQFF.

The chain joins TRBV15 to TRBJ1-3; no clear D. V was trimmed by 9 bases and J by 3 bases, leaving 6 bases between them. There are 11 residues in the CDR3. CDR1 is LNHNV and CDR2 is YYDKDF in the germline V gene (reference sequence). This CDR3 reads CATEGGNTIYF. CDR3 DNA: TGTGCCACTGAGGGTGGAAACACCATATATTTT.

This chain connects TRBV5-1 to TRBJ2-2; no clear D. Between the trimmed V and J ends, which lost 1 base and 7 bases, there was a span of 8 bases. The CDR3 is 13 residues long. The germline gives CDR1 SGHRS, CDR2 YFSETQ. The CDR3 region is CASSLKSNGELFF. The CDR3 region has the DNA TGCGCCAGCAGCTTGAAATCAAACGGGGAGCTGTTTTTT.

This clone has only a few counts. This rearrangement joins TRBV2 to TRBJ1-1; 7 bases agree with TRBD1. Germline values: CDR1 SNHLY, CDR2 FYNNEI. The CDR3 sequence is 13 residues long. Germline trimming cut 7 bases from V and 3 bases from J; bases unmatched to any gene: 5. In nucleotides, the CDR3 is TGTGCCAGCACCTCAGACAGGGACACTGAAGCTTTCTTT. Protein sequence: CASTSDRDTEAFF.

CDR3 nucleotide sequence: TGTGCCAGCAGCTGGACAGGGAGAGGGGAGCTGTTTTTT. Translated, it gives CASSWTGRGELFF. V and J are TRBV7-3 and TRBJ2-2; 8 nucleotides align to TRBD1. The ends lost 4 bases at V and 8 bases at J; junction bases unmatched: 3. CDR1 and CDR2 (germline): SGHTA, FQGTGA. This CDR3 has 13 amino acids.

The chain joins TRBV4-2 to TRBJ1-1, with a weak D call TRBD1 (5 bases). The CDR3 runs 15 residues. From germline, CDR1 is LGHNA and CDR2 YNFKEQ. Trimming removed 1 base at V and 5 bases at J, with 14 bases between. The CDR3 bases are TGTGCCAGCAGCCAAGGGGTCAGGGTGAGGACTGAAGCTTTCTTT. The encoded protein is CASSQGVRVRTEAFF.

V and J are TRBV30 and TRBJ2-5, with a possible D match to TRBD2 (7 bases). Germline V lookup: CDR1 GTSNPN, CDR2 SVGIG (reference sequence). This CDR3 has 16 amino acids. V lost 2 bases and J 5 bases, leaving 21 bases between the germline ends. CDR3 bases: TGTGCCTGGAGTAATGGCGGGGGCGGCGGCGGGGAGACCCAGTACTTC. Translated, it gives CAWSNGGGGGGETQYF.

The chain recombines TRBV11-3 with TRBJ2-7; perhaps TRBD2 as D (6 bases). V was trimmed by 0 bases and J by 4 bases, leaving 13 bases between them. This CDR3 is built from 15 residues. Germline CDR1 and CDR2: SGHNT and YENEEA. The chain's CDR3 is CASSLETGDVYEQYF. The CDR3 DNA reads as TGTGCCAGCAGCTTAGAAACGGGGGATGTTTACGAGCAGTACTTC.

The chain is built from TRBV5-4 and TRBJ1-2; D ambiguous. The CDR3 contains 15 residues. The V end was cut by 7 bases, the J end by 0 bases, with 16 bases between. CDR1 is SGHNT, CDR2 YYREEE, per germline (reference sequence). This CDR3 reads CASQVSAGANYGYTF. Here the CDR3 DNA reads TGTGCCAGCCAAGTCAGCGCGGGTGCTAACTATGGCTACACCTTC.

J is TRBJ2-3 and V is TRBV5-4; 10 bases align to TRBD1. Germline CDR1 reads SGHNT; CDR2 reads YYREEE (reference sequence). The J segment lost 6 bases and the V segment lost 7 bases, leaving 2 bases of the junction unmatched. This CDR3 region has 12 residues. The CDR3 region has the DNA TGTGCCAGCGGGACAGGGGCTGATACGCAGTATTTT. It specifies CASGTGADTQYF.

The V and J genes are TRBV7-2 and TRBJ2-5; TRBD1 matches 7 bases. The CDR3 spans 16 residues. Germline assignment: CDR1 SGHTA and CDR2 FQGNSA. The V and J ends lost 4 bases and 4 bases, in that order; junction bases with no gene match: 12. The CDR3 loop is CASSSWGQGVVETQYF. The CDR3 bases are TGTGCCAGCAGCTCCTGGGGGCAGGGGGTTGTAGAGACCCAGTACTTC. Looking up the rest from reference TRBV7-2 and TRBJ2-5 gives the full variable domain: GAGVSQSPSNKVTEKGKDVELRCDPISGHTALYWYRQSLGQGLEFLIYFQGNSAPDKSGLPSDRFSAERTGGSVSTLTIQRTQQEDSAVYLCASSSWGQGVVETQYFGPGTRLLVL.

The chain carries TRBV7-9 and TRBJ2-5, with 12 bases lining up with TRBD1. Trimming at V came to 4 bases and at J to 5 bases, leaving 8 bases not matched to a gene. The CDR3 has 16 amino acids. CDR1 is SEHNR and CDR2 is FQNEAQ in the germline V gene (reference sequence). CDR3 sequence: CASSSTRDRGRETQYF. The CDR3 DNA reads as TGTGCCAGCAGCTCTACCAGGGACAGGGGGCGGGAGACCCAGTACTTC.

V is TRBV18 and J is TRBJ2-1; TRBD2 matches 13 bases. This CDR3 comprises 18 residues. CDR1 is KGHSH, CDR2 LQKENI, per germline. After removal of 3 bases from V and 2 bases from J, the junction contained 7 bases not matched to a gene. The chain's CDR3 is CASSPFLTSGGPYNEQFF. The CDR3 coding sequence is TGTGCCAGCTCACCTTTCCTGACTAGCGGGGGGCCCTACAATGAGCAGTTCTTC.

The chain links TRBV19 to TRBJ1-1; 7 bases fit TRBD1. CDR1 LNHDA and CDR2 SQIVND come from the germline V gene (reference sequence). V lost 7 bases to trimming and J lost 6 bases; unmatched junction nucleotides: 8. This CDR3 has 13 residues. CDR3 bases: TGTGCCAGTACCCAGGGGGGTAGCGCTGAAGCTTTCTTT. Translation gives CASTQGGSAEAFF.

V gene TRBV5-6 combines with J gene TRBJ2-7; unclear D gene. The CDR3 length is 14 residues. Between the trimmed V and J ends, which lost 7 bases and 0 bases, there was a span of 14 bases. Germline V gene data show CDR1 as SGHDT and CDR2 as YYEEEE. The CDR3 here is CASSEVPSSYEQYF. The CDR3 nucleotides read TGTGCCAGCTCTGAGGTACCAAGCTCCTACGAGCAGTACTTC.

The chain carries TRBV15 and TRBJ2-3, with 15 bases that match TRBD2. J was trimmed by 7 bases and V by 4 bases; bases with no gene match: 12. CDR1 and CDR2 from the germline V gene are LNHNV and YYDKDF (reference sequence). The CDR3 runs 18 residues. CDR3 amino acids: CATSKSGLAGGVLHTQYF. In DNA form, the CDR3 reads TGTGCCACCAGCAAATCGGGACTAGCGGGGGGCGTGCTACATACGCAGTATTTT.

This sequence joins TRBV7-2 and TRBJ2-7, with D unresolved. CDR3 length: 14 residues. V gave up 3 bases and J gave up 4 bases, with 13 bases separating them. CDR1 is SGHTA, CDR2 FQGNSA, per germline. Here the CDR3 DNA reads TGTGCCAGCAGCTTTAGTTCGCCCCCTTACGAGCAGTACTTC. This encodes CASSFSSPPYEQYF.